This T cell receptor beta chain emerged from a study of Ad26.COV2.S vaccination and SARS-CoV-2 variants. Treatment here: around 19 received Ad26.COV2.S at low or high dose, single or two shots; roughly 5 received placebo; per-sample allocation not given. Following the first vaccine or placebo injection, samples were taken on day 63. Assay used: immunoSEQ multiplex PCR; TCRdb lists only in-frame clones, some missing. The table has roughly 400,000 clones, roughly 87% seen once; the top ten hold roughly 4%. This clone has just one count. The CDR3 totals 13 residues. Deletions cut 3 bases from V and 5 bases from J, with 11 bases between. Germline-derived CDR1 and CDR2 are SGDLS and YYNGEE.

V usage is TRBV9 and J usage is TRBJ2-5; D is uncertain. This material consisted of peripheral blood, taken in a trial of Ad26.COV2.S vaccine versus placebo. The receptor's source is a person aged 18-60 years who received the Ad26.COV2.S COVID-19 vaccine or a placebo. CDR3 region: CASSEGRWETQYF. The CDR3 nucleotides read TGTGCCAGCAGCGAGGGCCGGTGGGAGACCCAGTACTTC.